This T cell receptor beta chain derives from a study of cytomegalovirus exposure and HLA in healthy donors. Notes on the study in general: The study found most TCR sequences rare, yet found some public TCRs in many donors. Among TCR beta chains, those listed as cytomegalovirus-associated numbered 164.

This clone was counted at least ten times. No antigen is known for it. The CDR3 has 14 amino acids. In germline, CDR1 is SGDLS, CDR2 YYNGEE. Trimming removed 0 bases at V and 4 bases at J, with 11 bases between. Assay: immunoSEQ multiplex PCR; the TCRdb copy retains only in-frame clones and omits some. The table records about 200,000 clones, around 78% of them present only once. V is TRBV9 and J is TRBJ2-7; no clear D gene. The sequenced sample was PBMCs. The sequence was obtained from a woman younger than 30 in good health and CMV-seronegative. The DNA of the CDR3 is TGTGCCAGCAGCGTAGTAGATAGTTCTTACGAGCAGTACTTC. Its translation: CASSVVDSSYEQYF.